This T cell receptor (beta chain) stems from a study of blood T cell repertoires in COVID-19 (dated by TCRdb to about 2020). Notes on the research overall: Collaborator samples came from the United States, Italy and Spain and covered acute and convalescent phases of COVID-19. The material from the prospective study consisted of cDNA or gDNA derived from T cells, B-cell-depleted T cells, or PBMCs. Subjects who had been exposed to COVID-19, were actively infected with it, or had recovered from it provided the deeply sampled blood TCRbeta repertoires that made up the dataset. The repertoires were made available in a free public database intended to serve as a resource for research on the immune response to SARS-CoV-2. Samples were obtained from the ongoing ImmuneRACE study (first 160 participants) and from approximately 1,200 subjects provided by 6 global collaborators. The sample metadata nearly always contained a de-identified subject ID, COVID-19 status, age in years and sex. Where HLA class I and class II types were available, the types were taken from metadata supplied by the sample provider, not from assay-based typing.

TCRbeta CDR3 regions were amplified from genomic DNA by means of the immunoSEQ Assay, a bias-controlled multiplex PCR. In the original analysis: The number of nucleated cells in each sample was estimated from the amplification of reference gene primers within the assay. Sequence reads were collapsed and filtered to measure the absolute abundance of every unique TCRbeta CDR3 rearrangement. For each sample, productive Simpson clonality was calculated as the square root of Simpson's diversity index over productive rearrangements. This immuneACCESS table, as held by TCRdb, lists in-frame sequences with V and J called but not all clones. Of the missing ones, under half trace to an unresolved V gene in checked studies; the others have no known cause. V, J and clone size derive from that table, while D and trimming were established from the DNA sequence. In all, the sample holds 200,000 or so clones, and roughly 80% of those were seen once. The top ten constitute about 1.3% of the sample.

With regard to this clone: It has no known antigen specificity. Base qualities are not recorded, but no much larger clone differs from it by a single base.

Taken from the germline V gene (reference sequence), the CDR1 and CDR2 loops are SEHNR and FQNEAQ. At the junction V is shortened by 2 bases and J by 5 bases, with 19 bases in between. Reading from cysteine to phenylalanine, the CDR3 counts 18 amino acids. This entry keeps only the CDR3 DNA: 54 bases, framed from base 1. Enrolling through a virtual design, the prospective study's participants ranged in age from roughly 18 to 90 years and lived across roughly 24 United States geographic areas. Cohort assignment in the prospective study relied on participant-reported clinical history from a screening survey and a study questionnaire. In the prospective study, mobile phlebotomists collected whole blood, serum and a nasopharyngeal or oropharyngeal swab from each participant. Participants in the prospective study had the option to provide additional blood draws and questionnaires over a roughly 2-month period. Prospective study blood samples were shipped either frozen or at room temperature before DNA extraction.

The research as a whole found: The quantity of clinical and demographic metadata differed by source and by participant and was supplied without curation.

The TCR was taken from a woman aged 40 to 50 with acute COVID-19. Sample: PBMCs or T cells enriched from blood (not recorded which). The sequence joins TRBV7-9 to TRBJ1-6; no D gene call is confident. The nucleotides are TGTGCCAGCAGCTTACATGTGGCGGCCGGATCGGATAATTCACCCCTCCACTTT. It codes for CASSLHVAAGSDNSPLHF.